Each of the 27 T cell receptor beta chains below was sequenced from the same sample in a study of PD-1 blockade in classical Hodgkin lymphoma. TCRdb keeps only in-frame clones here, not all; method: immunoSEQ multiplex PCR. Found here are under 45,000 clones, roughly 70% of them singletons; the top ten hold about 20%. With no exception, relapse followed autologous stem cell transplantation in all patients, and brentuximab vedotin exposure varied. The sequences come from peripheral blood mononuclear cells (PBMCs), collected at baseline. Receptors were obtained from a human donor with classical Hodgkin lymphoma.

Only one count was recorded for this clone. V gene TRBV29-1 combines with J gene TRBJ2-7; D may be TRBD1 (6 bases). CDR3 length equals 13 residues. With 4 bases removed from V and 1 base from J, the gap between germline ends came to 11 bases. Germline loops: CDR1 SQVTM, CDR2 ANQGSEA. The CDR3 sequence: CSVGTGTSYEQYF. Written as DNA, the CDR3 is TGCAGCGTTGGAACAGGGACATCCTACGAGCAGTACTTC.

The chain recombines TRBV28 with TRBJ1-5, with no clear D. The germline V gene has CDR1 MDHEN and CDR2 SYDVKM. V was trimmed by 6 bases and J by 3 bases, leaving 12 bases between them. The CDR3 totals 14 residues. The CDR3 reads CASRLEADNQPQHF. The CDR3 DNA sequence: TGTGCCAGCAGGCTTGAAGCGGACAATCAGCCCCAGCATTTT.

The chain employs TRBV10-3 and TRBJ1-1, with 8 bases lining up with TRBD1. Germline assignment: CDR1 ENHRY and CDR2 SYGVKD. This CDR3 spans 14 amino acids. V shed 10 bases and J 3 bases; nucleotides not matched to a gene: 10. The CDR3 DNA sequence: TGTGCCACCATAGTACAGGGGGGGGACACTGAAGCTTTCTTT. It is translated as CATIVQGGDTEAFF.

CDR3 coding DNA: TGTGCCAGCAGCGCGGACATCCTACCGACGGACTATGGCTACACCTTC. Residues: CASSADILPTDYGYTF. This chain connects TRBV9 to TRBJ1-2; TRBD1 is a possible D gene (5 bases). CDR3 length: 16 residues. CDR1 SGDLS and CDR2 YYNGEE come from the germline V gene. With 3 bases removed from V and 3 bases from J, the gap between germline ends came to 18 bases.

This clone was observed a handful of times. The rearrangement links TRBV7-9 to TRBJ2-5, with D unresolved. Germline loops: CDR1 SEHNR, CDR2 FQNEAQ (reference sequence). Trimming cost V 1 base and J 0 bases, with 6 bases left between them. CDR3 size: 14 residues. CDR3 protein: CASSLGVDQETQYF. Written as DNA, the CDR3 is TGTGCCAGCAGCTTAGGTGTTGACCAAGAGACCCAGTACTTC.

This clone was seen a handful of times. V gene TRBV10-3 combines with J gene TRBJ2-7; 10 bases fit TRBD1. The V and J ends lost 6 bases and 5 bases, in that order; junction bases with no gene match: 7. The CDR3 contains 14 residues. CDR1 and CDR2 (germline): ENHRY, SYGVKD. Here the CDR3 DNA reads TGTGCCATCAGAAGACAGGGGGCTATCGACGAGCAGTACTTC. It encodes CAIRRQGAIDEQYF.

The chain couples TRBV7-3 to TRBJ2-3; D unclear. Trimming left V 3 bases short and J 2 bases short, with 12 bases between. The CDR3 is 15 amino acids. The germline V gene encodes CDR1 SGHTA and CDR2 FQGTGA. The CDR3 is CASSLGGLLTDTQYF. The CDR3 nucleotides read TGTGCCAGCAGCTTGGGCGGCTTACTCACAGATACGCAGTATTTT.

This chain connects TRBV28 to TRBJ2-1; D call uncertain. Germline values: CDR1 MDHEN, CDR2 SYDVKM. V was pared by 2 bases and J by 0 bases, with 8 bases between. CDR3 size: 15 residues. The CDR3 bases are TGTGCCAGCAGTTTACGCCCGAGCTCCTACAATGAGCAGTTCTTC. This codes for CASSLRPSSYNEQFF.

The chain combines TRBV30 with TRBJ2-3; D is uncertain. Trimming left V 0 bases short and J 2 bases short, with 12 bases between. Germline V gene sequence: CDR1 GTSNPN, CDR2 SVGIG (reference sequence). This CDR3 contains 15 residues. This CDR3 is CAWSVGSGFTDTQYF. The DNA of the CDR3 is TGTGCCTGGAGTGTGGGGTCCGGGTTCACAGATACGCAGTATTTT.

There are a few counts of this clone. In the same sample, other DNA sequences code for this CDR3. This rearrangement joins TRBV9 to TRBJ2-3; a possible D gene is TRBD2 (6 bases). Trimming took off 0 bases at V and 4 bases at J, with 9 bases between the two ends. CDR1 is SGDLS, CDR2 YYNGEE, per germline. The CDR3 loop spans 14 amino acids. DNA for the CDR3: TGTGCCAGCAGCGTAGGGGGAGGCGCAGATACGCAGTATTTT. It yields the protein CASSVGGGADTQYF.

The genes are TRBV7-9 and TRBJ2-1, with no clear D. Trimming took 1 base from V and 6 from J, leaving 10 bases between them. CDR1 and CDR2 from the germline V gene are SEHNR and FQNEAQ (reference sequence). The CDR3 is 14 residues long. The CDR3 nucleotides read TGTGCCAGCAGCTTAGGAGTGACTGTCAATGAGCAGTTCTTC. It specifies CASSLGVTVNEQFF.

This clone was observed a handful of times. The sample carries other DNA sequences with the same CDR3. CDR3 coding DNA: TGCAGCGTGGAGACAGGGGTCAATCAGCCCCAGCATTTT. As protein: CSVETGVNQPQHF. The chain has TRBV29-1 and TRBJ1-5; TRBD1 matches at 8 bases. After removal of 6 bases from V and 3 bases from J, the junction contained 4 bases not matched to a gene. The CDR3 has 13 residues. Germline V lookup: CDR1 SQVTM, CDR2 ANQGSEA.

DNA for the CDR3: TGCAGCGCTACGCTTGCTGGGGCCAACGTCCTGACTTTC. The encoded protein is CSATLAGANVLTF. This chain uses TRBV29-1 with TRBJ2-6; D uncertain. The CDR3 spans 13 residues. Germline CDR1 and CDR2: SQVTM and ANQGSEA. Trimming cost V 7 bases and J 2 bases, with 9 bases left between them. The full variable domain, its missing parts supplied by reference TRBV29-1 and TRBJ2-6, is SAVISQKPSRDICQRGTSLTIQCQVDSQVTMMFWYRQQPGQSLTLIATANQGSEATYESGFVIDKFPISRPNLTFSTLTVSNMSPEDSSIYLCSATLAGANVLTFGAGSRLTVL.

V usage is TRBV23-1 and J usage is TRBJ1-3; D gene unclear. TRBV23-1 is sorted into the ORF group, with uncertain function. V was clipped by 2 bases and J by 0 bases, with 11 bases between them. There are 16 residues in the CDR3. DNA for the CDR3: TGCGCCAGCAGTCAAGAGACGGTTTGCTCTGGAAACACCATATATTTT. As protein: CASSQETVCSGNTIYF.

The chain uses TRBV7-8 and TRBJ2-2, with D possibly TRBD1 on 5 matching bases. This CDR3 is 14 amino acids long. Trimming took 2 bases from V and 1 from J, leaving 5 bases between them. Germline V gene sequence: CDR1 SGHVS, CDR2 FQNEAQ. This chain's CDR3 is CASSLRGNTGELFF. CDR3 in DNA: TGTGCCAGCAGCTTAAGGGGGAACACCGGGGAGCTGTTTTTT.

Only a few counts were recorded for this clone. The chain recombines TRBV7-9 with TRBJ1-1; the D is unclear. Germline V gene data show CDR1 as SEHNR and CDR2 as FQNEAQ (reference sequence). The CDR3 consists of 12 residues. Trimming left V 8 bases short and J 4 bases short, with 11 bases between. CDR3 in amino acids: CASGAVPTEAFF. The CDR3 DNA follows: TGTGCCAGCGGAGCGGTCCCCACTGAAGCTTTCTTT.

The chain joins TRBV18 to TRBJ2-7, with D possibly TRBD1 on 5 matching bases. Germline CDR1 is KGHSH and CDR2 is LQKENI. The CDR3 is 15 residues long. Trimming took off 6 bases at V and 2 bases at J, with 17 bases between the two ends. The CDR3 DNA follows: TGTGCCAGCTCCCTCGACAGACAGCCCCCCTACGAGCAGTACTTC. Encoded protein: CASSLDRQPPYEQYF.

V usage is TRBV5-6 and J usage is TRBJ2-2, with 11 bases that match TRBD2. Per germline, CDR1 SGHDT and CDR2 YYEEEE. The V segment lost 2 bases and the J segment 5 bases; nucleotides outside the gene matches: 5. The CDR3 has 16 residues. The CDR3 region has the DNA TGTGCCAGCAGCTTCATAGCGGGAGGGTGGACCGGGGAGCTGTTTTTT. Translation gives CASSFIAGGWTGELFF.

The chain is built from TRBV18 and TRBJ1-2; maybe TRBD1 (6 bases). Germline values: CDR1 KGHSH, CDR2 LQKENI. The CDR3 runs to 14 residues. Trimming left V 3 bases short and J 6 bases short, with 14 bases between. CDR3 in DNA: TGTGCCAGCTCACCGCGGAACGGACAGAATGGCTACACCTTC. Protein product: CASSPRNGQNGYTF. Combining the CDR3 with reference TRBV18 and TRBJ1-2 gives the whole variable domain NAGVMQNPRHLVRRRGQEARLRCSPMKGHSHVYWYRQLPEEGLKFMVYLQKENIIDESGMPKERFSAEFPKEGPSILRIQQVVRGDSAAYFCASSPRNGQNGYTFGSGTRLTVV.

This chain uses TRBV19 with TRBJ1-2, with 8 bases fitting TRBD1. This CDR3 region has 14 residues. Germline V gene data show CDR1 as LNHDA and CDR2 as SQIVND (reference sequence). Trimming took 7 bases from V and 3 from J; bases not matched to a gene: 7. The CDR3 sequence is CASTSPGQDYGYTF. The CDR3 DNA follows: TGTGCCAGTACTTCCCCGGGACAGGACTATGGCTACACCTTC.

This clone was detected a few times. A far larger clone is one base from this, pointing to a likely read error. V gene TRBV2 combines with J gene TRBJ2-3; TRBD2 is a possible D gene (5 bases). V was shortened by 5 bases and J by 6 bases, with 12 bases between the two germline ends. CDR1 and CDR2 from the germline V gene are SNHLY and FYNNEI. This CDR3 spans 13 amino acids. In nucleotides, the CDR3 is TGTGCCAGCAGTTACCACCCTAGCGATACGCAGTATTTT. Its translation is CASSYHPSDTQYF. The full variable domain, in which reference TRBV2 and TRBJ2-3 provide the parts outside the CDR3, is EPEVTQTPSHQVTQMGQEVILRCVPISNHLYFYWYRQILGQKVEFLVSFYNNEISEKSEIFDDQFSVERPDGSNFTLKIRSTKLEDSAMYFCASSYHPSDTQYFGPGTRLTVL.

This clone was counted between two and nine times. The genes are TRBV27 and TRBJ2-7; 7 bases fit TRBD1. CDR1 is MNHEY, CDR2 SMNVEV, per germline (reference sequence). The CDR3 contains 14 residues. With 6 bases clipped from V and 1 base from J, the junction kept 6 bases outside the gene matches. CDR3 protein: CASSQDRNSYEQYF. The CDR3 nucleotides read TGTGCCAGCAGCCAGGACAGGAATTCCTACGAGCAGTACTTC.

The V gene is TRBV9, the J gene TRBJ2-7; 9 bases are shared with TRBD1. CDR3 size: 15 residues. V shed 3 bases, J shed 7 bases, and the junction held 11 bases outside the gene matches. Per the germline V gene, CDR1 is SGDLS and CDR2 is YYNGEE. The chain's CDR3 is CASSAQQGAVGEQYF. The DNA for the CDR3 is TGTGCCAGCAGCGCTCAACAGGGGGCTGTGGGAGAGCAGTACTTC.

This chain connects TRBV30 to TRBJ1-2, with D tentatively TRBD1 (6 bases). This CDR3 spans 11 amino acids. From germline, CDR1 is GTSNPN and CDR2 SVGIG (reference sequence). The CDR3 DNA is TGTGGGGGGCAGCTTAACTATGGCTACACCTTC. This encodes CGGQLNYGYTF.

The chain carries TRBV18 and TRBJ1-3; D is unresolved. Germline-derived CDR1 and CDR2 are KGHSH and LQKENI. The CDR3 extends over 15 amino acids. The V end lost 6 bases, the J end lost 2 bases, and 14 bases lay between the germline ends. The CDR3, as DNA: TGTGCCAGCTCGCCCGGGTCTGACCCTGGAAACACCATATATTTT. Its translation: CASSPGSDPGNTIYF.

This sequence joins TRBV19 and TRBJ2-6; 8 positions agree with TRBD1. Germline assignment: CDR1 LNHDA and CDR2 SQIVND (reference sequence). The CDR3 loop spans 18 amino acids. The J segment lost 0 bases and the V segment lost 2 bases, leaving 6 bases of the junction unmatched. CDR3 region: CASSILGQASSGANVLTF. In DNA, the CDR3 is TGTGCCAGTAGTATATTGGGACAGGCTAGCTCTGGGGCCAACGTCCTGACTTTC.

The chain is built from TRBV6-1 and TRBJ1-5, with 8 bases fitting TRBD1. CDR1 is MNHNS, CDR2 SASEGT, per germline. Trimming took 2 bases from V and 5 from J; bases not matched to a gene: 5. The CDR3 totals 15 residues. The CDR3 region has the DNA TGTGCCAGCAGTGAAATGGGACAGGCCTATCAGCCCCAGCATTTT. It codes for CASSEMGQAYQPQHF.